This T cell receptor (gamma chain) emerged from a study of gamma delta lymphoproliferative disorders and STAT genes. Trimming took 0 bases from V and 11 from J; bases not matched to a gene: 7. CDR1 is VTNTFY, CDR2 YDVSTARD, per germline (reference sequence). There are 12 residues in the CDR3. TCRdb reprocessed the multiplex PCR reads through CATT. Of over 2,000 gamma-chain clones in the sample, roughly 10% were seen once. Sequencing used genomic DNA taken from PBMCs of patients and controls. J is TRGJ1 or TRGJ2 and V is TRGV3. No J gene was available from TCRdb, and it was assigned here by a germline match of the DNA. The sequenced material came from blood. This TCR came from a human donor with gamma-delta T-cell large granular lymphocyte leukemia. CDR3 sequence: CATWDRRGEKLF. The CDR3 region has the DNA TGTGCCACCTGGGACAGGCGAGGAGAGAAACTCTTT.